This T cell receptor beta chain was recorded in a study of cytomegalovirus exposure and HLA in healthy donors. Study background: T cells numbering around 190 million yielded 90 million to 140 million unique TCR beta sequences in an earlier analysis. The study, taken as a whole, reports: Among the CMV-associated chains, a few were confirmed in vitro as specific for CMV antigens. The likely origin of a cluster of highly shared sequence variants was a sequencing artifact.

Germline CDR1 reads MDHEN; CDR2 reads SYDVKM. The CDR3 runs to 14 residues. V gave up 6 bases and J gave up 7 bases, with 18 bases separating them. As concerns this clone: The target antigen is unknown.

Vbeta (60) and Jbeta (13) primers were used in the PCR. TCRdb's copy holds only in-frame clones and misses some; the assay was immunoSEQ multiplex PCR. Here the sample spans around 160,000 clones, approximately 71% being singletons. The sequenced sample was PBMCs. This clonotype originated in a woman aged 40 to 50 in good health and CMV-seropositive. This chain joins TRBV28 and TRBJ1-2; D perhaps matches TRBD1 (6 bases). The CDR3 coding sequence is TGTGCCAGCAGCCTAGAAGGGGGGGTGGGTGGCTACACCTTC. It yields the protein CASSLEGGVGGYTF.